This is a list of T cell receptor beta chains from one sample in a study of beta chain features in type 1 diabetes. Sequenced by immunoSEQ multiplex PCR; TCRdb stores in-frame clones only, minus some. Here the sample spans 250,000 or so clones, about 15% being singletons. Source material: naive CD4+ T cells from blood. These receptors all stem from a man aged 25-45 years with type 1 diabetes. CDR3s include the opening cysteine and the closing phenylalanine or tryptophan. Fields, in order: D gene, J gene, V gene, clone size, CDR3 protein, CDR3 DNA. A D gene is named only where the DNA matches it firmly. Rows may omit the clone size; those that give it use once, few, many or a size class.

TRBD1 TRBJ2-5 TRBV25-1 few CASSRTGGLETQYF TGTGCCAGCAGCCGGACAGGGGGCCTCGAGACCCAGTACTTC
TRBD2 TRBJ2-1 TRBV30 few CAWSSGGARFF TGTGCCTGGTCTAGCGGGGGGGCCCGGTTCTTC
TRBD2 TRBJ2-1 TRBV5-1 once CASRPTSGSYNEQFF TGCGCCAGCAGACCTACTAGCGGCTCCTACAATGAGCAGTTCTTC
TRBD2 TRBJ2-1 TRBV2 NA CASTPGLAGGAAEQFF TGTGCCAGCACCCCGGGACTAGCGGGAGGTGCTGCCGAGCAGTTCTTC
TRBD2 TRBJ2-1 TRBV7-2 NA CASGQRGNYNEQFF TGTGCCAGTGGTCAGCGGGGGAACTACAATGAGCAGTTCTTC
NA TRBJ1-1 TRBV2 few CASSVWHRNTEAFF TGTGCCAGCAGTGTATGGCACAGGAACACTGAAGCTTTCTTT
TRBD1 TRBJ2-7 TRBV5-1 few CASSSTGTGSGEQYF TGCGCCAGCAGCTCGACCGGGACAGGGAGTGGGGAGCAGTACTTC
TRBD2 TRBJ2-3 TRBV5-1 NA CASSLVAGGPNTQYF TGCGCCAGCAGCTTGGTAGCGGGAGGGCCGAATACGCAGTATTTT
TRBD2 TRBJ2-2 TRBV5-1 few CASSLAELAGGELFF TGCGCCAGCAGCTTGGCCGAACTAGCGGGCGGGGAGCTGTTTTTT
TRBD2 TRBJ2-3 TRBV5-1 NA CASTSGSGGARTDTQYF TGCGCCAGCACCTCGGGTAGCGGGGGAGCTCGCACAGATACGCAGTATTTT
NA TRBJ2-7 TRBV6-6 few CASSYSVLQSSYEQYF TGTGCCAGCAGTTACTCAGTATTACAGAGCTCCTACGAGCAGTACTTC
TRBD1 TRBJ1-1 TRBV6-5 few CASNRGGTEAFF TGTGCCAGCAACAGGGGCGGCACTGAAGCTTTCTTT
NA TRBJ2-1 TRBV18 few CASSPSAQAYNEQFF TGTGCCAGCTCACCATCAGCCCAGGCCTACAATGAGCAGTTCTTC
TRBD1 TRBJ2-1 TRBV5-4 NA CASSLTGGSEQFF TGTGCCAGCAGCTTGACAGGGGGCTCTGAGCAGTTCTTC
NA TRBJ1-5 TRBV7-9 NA CASSLGGEQPQHF TGTGCCAGCAGCTTAGGGGGAGAACAGCCCCAGCATTTT
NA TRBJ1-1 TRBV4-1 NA CASSQVGGNTEAFF TGCGCCAGCAGCCAAGTGGGGGGAAACACTGAAGCTTTCTTT
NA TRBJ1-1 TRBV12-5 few CASGLGRGGTPNTEAFF TGTGCTAGTGGTTTGGGGCGTGGGGGGACGCCGAACACTGAAGCTTTCTTT